This T cell receptor beta chain was recorded in a study of T cell repertoires in cytomegalovirus infection. Background on the study: TCR beta signatures that were public indicated CMV infection and matching HLA type. Study-level points and caveats: The ex vivo response was dominated by HLA-C-restricted CMV-specific TCR beta clonotypes.

One entry per CDR3 protein results from TCRdb running MiXCR on the reads. Here the sample spans approximately 350,000 distinct CDR3 sequences, approximately 35% being singletons. Details on this clonotype: The antigen is not known.

Trimming removed 10 bases at V and 0 bases at J, with 13 bases between. Germline loops: CDR1 LNHDA, CDR2 SQIVND (reference sequence). The CDR3 totals 14 residues. The rearrangement joins TRBV19 to TRBJ2-1; D call uncertain. The clonotype was recovered from a human donor in good health (CMV status not recorded). Some clones in this sample may be carry-over from other donors' samples. Sequencing was performed on cultured PBMCs, taken from culture after CMV antigen stimulation. The CDR3 here is CATKGQRSYNEQFF. The CDR3, as DNA: TGTGCCACAAAGGGCCAACGCTCCTACAATGAGCAGTTCTTC.